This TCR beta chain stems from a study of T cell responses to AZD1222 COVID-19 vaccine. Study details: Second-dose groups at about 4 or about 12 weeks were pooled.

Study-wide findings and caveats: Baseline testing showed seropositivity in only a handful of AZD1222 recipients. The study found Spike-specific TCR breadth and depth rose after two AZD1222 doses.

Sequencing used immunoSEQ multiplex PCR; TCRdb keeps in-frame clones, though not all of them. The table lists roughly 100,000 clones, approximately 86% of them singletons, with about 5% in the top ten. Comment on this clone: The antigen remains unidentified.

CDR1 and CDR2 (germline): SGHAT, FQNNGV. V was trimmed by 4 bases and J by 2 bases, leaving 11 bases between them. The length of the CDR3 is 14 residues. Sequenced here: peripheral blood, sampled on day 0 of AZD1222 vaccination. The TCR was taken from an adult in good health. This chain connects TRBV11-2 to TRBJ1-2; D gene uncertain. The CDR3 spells CASSSLHSNYGYTF. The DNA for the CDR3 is TGTGCCAGCAGCTCCCTACACAGCAACTATGGCTACACCTTC.